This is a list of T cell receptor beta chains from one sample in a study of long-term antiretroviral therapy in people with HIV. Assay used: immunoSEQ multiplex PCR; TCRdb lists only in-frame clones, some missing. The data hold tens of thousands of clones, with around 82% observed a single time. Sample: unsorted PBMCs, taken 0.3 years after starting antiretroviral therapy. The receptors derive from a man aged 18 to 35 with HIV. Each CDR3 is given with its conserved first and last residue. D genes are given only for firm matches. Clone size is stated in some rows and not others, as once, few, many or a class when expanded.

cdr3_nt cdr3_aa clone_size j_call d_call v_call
TGTGCCAGCAGCTTAGCGTTTAGCACAGGGGCGAGCACAGATACGCAGTATTTT CASSLAFSTGASTDTQYF - TRBJ2-3 TRBD1 TRBV7-2
TGTGCCATCAGGCTTGCAGACTACAATGAGCAGTTCTTC CAIRLADYNEQFF - TRBJ2-1 - TRBV10-3
TGTGCCAGTGGGACAGGGTTGACGCTAACAGCCGAGGAACTGTTTTTT CASGTGLTLTAEELFF - TRBJ1-4 TRBD1 TRBV19
TGTGCCAGCAGTTTGAAGGGGTATCAGCCCCAGCATTTT CASSLKGYQPQHF few TRBJ1-5 - TRBV28
TGCGCCAGCAGTTCAGGGCCGGGTGAAGCTTTCTTT CASSSGPGEAFF - TRBJ1-1 - TRBV5-1
TGCGCCAGCAGTCAATCGTACTCAGGCCGGGAGACCCAGTACTTC CASSQSYSGRETQYF - TRBJ2-5 - TRBV23-1
TGTGCCAGCACTCCATCAGGGGCCGGCACAGATACGCAGTATTTT CASTPSGAGTDTQYF - TRBJ2-3 - TRBV6-1
TGTGCCAGCAGCCCACGGTCCGGGGAAAACACCCAGTACTTC CASSPRSGENTQYF - TRBJ2-4 - TRBV13
TGTGCCAGTAAAAGGGGAGACGTTGGAAACACCATATATTTT CASKRGDVGNTIYF once TRBJ1-3 - TRBV19
TGTGCCAGCAGCTTCCGGGACTGGACCTACGAGCAGTACTTC CASSFRDWTYEQYF - TRBJ2-7 - TRBV7-6
TGTGCCAGCAGTGCACTGCCTCCAACTAATGAAAAACTGTTTTTT CASSALPPTNEKLFF - TRBJ1-4 - TRBV27
TGCGCCAGCAGCCAGGGGGCTGGCTACACCTTC CASSQGAGYTF - TRBJ1-2 - TRBV4-1
TGTGCCAGTAGTCGGGACAGGGGATACACCGGGGAGCTGTTTTTT CASSRDRGYTGELFF - TRBJ2-2 TRBD1 TRBV19
TGTGCCAGTAGTGGGACAGGGGGCGCAAGAAATCAGCCCCAGCATTTT CASSGTGGARNQPQHF - TRBJ1-5 TRBD1 TRBV19
TGCGCCAGCAGTCCGCCCGGGACTAGCGACTACGAGCAGTACTTC CASSPPGTSDYEQYF - TRBJ2-7 TRBD2 TRBV10-1
TGTGCCAGCAGCTTGGGCAGGAACACTGAAGCTTTCTTT CASSLGRNTEAFF - TRBJ1-1 - TRBV7-2
TGTGCCAGCAGTTACTCGAGGACAGGGGGCAGCTATGGCTACACCTTC CASSYSRTGGSYGYTF - TRBJ1-2 TRBD1 TRBV6-5
TGCAGCGTTGAATTGAGTGGACAGGGGCACTACGAGCAGTACTTC CSVELSGQGHYEQYF few TRBJ2-7 TRBD1 TRBV29-1
TGTGCCATCAGTGAGTCGGAAGCGGCGGCTAATGAAAAACTGTTTTTT CAISESEAAANEKLFF - TRBJ1-4 - TRBV10-3
TGTGCCAGCAGCTTGGATAAGACAGTGAACTACGAGCAGTACTTC CASSLDKTVNYEQYF - TRBJ2-7 - TRBV7-9
TGTGCCTGGAGTCGGGGACTAGCCAAAAACATTCAGTACTTC CAWSRGLAKNIQYF - TRBJ2-4 - TRBV30
TGTGCCAGCAGCTCTACAGGGCCGGGCGGGGAGCTGTTTTTT CASSSTGPGGELFF - TRBJ2-2 - TRBV7-9
TGTGCCAGCAGCTACGGAATCAACGCTGAAGCTTTCTTT CASSYGINAEAFF once TRBJ1-1 - TRBV11-2
TGCAGCGTTGAAGTACCGGGACAAGGGGAGACCCAGTACTTC CSVEVPGQGETQYF - TRBJ2-5 - TRBV29-1
TGTGCCAGCAGCCACCCTGGGGGACAGGGCCTCCACGAGCAGTACTTC CASSHPGGQGLHEQYF - TRBJ2-7 TRBD1 TRBV11-1
TGCGCCAGCAGCCTTACCGGGACAGGGCGCAACGAGCAGTACTTC CASSLTGTGRNEQYF - TRBJ2-7 TRBD1 TRBV4-1
TGTGCCAGCAGCTTAAATTCTGGAAACACCATATATTTT CASSLNSGNTIYF - TRBJ1-3 - TRBV11-3
TGCGCCAGCAGCCAAGACTGGGTAGATACGCAGTATTTT CASSQDWVDTQYF - TRBJ2-3 - TRBV4-1
TGTGCCAGCAGCGTAGGGCCGCGGCCGGACAATGAGCAGTTCTTC CASSVGPRPDNEQFF once TRBJ2-1 - TRBV9
TGCGCCAGCAGCTTGGCCGACATCTACAATGAGCAGTTCTTC CASSLADIYNEQFF - TRBJ2-1 - TRBV5-1
TGCGCCAGCAGCCAGGCTACCTATTACGAGCAGTACTTC CASSQATYYEQYF once TRBJ2-7 - TRBV4-3
TGTGCCAGCAGCTTCGACAGAAATGAGCAGTTCTTC CASSFDRNEQFF - TRBJ2-1 - TRBV5-4
TGTGCCTGGAGTATTGGGGCTAGCATAGATACGCAGTATTTT CAWSIGASIDTQYF - TRBJ2-3 - TRBV30
TGTGCCAGCAGCCAATTCTCAAGTAGCTCCTACAATGAGCAGTTCTTC CASSQFSSSSYNEQFF - TRBJ2-1 - TRBV4-2
TGTGCCAGCAGCTCTAACCGGGACAGGACCTACGAGCAGTACTTC CASSSNRDRTYEQYF - TRBJ2-7 TRBD1 TRBV2
TGTGCCAGCAGTTATTCCACCTTGGACAGCTATGGCTACACCTTC CASSYSTLDSYGYTF - TRBJ1-2 - TRBV6-5
TGTGCCAGCAGCCCGCGTTCCGTGGCAGGGGTAGCAGGAAACACCATATATTTT CASSPRSVAGVAGNTIYF - TRBJ1-3 - TRBV7-9
TGTGCCAGTCGGATTTGGGGCGCGGATACCGGGGAGCTGTTTTTT CASRIWGADTGELFF - TRBJ2-2 - TRBV19
TGTGCCAGCAGTCCGCAGAACACCGGGGAGCTGTTTTTT CASSPQNTGELFF - TRBJ2-2 - TRBV27
TGTGCCAGCAGTTCTGTACCCAACCACTACGAGCAGTACTTC CASSSVPNHYEQYF - TRBJ2-7 - TRBV28
TGTGCCTGGGTCCGGGACAGCTACAATGAGCAGTTCTTC CAWVRDSYNEQFF - TRBJ2-1 TRBD1 TRBV30
TGTGCCAGCAGCCGGCGGGCAGATACGCAGTATTTT CASSRRADTQYF once TRBJ2-3 - TRBV7-2
TGTGCCAGCAGCGATAGCTCTGGGGGCAGAGCCTACGAGCAGTACTTC CASSDSSGGRAYEQYF - TRBJ2-7 - TRBV7-9
TGTGCCAGCAGTCGCGGGGGAGGCTACGAGCAGTACTTC CASSRGGGYEQYF - TRBJ2-7 TRBD2 TRBV27
TGTGCCAGCAGTTTATACAGGAGCCGGAACACCGGGGAGCTGTTTTTT CASSLYRSRNTGELFF - TRBJ2-2 - TRBV28
TGCGCCAGCAGCTCGTACACTAGCGGGAGGGCCGGTCAGACCCAGTACTTC CASSSYTSGRAGQTQYF - TRBJ2-5 TRBD2 TRBV5-1